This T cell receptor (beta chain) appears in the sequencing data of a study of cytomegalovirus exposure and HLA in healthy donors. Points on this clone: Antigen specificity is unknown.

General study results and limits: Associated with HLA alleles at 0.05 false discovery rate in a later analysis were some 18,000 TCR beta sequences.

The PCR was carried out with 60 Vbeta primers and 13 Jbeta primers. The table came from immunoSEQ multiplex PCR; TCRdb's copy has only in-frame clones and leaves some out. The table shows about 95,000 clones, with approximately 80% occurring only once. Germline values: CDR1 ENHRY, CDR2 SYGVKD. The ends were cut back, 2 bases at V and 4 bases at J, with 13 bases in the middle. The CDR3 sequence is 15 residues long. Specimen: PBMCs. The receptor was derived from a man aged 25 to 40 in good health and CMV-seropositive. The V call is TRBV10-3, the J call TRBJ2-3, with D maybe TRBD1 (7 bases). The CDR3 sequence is CAISERGRGADTQYF. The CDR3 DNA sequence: TGTGCCATCAGTGAGAGGGGGCGCGGGGCAGATACGCAGTATTTT.